This T cell receptor (beta chain) was sequenced in a study of blood T cell repertoires in COVID-19. Overall study context: Spain, Italy and the United States supplied samples that represented acute and convalescent COVID-19. T cells, B-cell-depleted T cells, or PBMCs provided the cDNA or gDNA that served as material.

Trimming left V 2 bases short and J 1 base short, with 17 bases between. The length of the CDR3 is 17 residues. Germline V gene data show CDR1 as MNHEY and CDR2 as SVGEGT. Authors' analysis steps: It was from reference gene primer amplification that nucleated cell counts were estimated. TCRdb's table, derived via immunoSEQ multiplex PCR, lists solely in-frame clones and lacks some. That table furnishes V, J and clone size, whereas the DNA furnished D and trimming. The sample holds some 310,000 clones, around 87% seen once. The TCR sequence derives from a man in his forties or fifties with active or convalescent COVID-19. The sequenced material came from peripheral blood. This chain uses TRBV6-2 or TRBV6-3 with TRBJ2-5; D is perhaps TRBD2 (7 bases). Here the CDR3 DNA reads TGTGCCAGCAGTTACCGGAGACCCCGGGGGGCCCAAGAGACCCAGTACTTC. Translation gives CASSYRRPRGAQETQYF.